A selection of T cell receptor beta chains follows, all from one sample in a study of blood T cell repertoires in COVID-19. The data were produced by immunoSEQ multiplex PCR, yet TCRdb's version contains in-frame clones alone and is incomplete. The data show 160,000 or so clones, just under 80% seen once. The sample consisted of peripheral blood. These receptors originate from a woman older than 75 with acute or convalescent COVID-19. CDR3s include the opening cysteine and the closing phenylalanine or tryptophan. A D gene is named only where the DNA matches it firmly. The size field is filled for only some rows; it gives once, few, many or a size class.

>TRBJ2-5|TRBD2|.|TRBV11-2
CASSLLAGGPHPYQETQYF
TGTGCCAGCAGCTTACTAGCGGGAGGGCCCCACCCGTACCAAGAGACCCAGTACTTC
>TRBJ2-3|.|.|TRBV5-1
CASSYEGDTQYF
TGCGCCAGCAGCTACGAGGGAGATACGCAGTATTTT
>TRBJ2-7|TRBD1|once|TRBV5-1
CASSQGTSYEQYF
TGCGCCAGCTCACAGGGGACGTCCTACGAGCAGTACTTC
>TRBJ1-1|TRBD1|.|TRBV9
CASSALTGGTTEAFF
TGTGCCAGCAGCGCGCTGACAGGGGGGACGACTGAAGCTTTCTTT
>TRBJ2-2|.|.|TRBV10-1
CASTRDINTGELFF
TGCGCCAGCACTCGGGACATAAACACCGGGGAGCTGTTTTTT
>TRBJ1-3|.|.|TRBV2
CASKPAGLRSGNTIYF
TGTGCCAGCAAACCAGCGGGACTCCGCTCTGGAAACACCATATATTTT
>TRBJ2-2|.|.|TRBV2
CASTPGLANTGELFF
TGTGCCAGCACCCCCGGACTGGCGAACACCGGGGAGCTGTTTTTT
>TRBJ2-1|TRBD2|.|TRBV27
CASSLELPGGAYNEQFF
TGTGCCAGCAGCCTCGAGTTGCCGGGAGGCGCCTACAATGAGCAGTTCTTC
>TRBJ1-1|.|.|TRBV25-1
CASVQPNRPREAFF
TGTGCCAGCGTCCAACCCAACAGGCCTCGGGAGGCTTTCTTT
>TRBJ1-2|TRBD1|.|TRBV27
CASRLQGARYGYTF
TGTGCCAGCAGGTTACAGGGGGCACGATATGGCTACACCTTC
>TRBJ1-6|.|.|TRBV19
CASSSRDSPLHF
TGTGCCAGTAGCTCGAGGGATTCACCCCTCCACTTT
>TRBJ2-3|.|.|TRBV6-5
CASSWEVNTDTQYF
TGTGCCAGCAGTTGGGAGGTGAATACAGATACGCAGTATTTT
>TRBJ2-7|TRBD2|.|TRBV27
CASSSAGERVSEQYF
TGTGCCAGCAGTTCTGCGGGAGAGCGCGTCTCCGAGCAGTACTTC
>TRBJ2-2|TRBD2|.|TRBV11-2
CASSVAGGATGELFF
TGTGCCAGCAGCGTCGCCGGGGGGGCCACCGGGGAGCTGTTTTTT
>TRBJ2-7|TRBD2|.|TRBV11-2
CASRGLAGSSSYEQYF
TGTGCCAGCAGAGGACTAGCGGGTTCCAGCTCCTACGAGCAGTACTTC
>TRBJ2-7|.|once|TRBV11-2
CASSLAGGLSYEQYF
TGTGCCAGCAGCTTAGCTGGGGGCCTTTCCTACGAGCAGTACTTC
>TRBJ1-2|TRBD1|.|TRBV18
CASSPDRVNYGYTF
TGTGCCAGCTCCCCGGACAGGGTTAACTATGGCTACACCTTC
>TRBJ2-5|.|.|TRBV5-1
CASSLVGEGETQYF
TGCGCCAGCAGCTTGGTAGGTGAGGGAGAGACCCAGTACTTC
>TRBJ1-5|.|.|TRBV5-1
CASSLVAGDNQPQHF
TGCGCCAGCAGCTTGGTCGCGGGGGACAATCAGCCCCAGCATTTT
>TRBJ1-2|TRBD1|.|TRBV10-3
CAIGGGQAPNYGYTF
TGTGCCATCGGGGGGGGACAGGCCCCTAACTATGGCTACACCTTC
>TRBJ2-3|TRBD1|.|TRBV30
CAWSTGGDTQYF
TGTGCCTGGAGCACAGGGGGGGATACGCAGTATTTT
>TRBJ1-2|.|.|TRBV30
CAWRDLYRGGYTF
TGTGCCTGGAGGGATCTCTACAGAGGGGGCTACACCTTC
>TRBJ2-1|TRBD2|.|TRBV29-1
CSALSGRAPFF
TGCAGCGCACTTAGCGGGAGGGCACCGTTCTTC
>TRBJ2-3|TRBD2|.|TRBV7-3
CASSDPGTSLDTQYF
TGTGCCAGCAGCGACCCCGGGACTAGTTTAGATACGCAGTATTTT
>TRBJ2-2|TRBD1|.|TRBV19
CASKKRQPGTGGTGELFF
TGTGCCAGTAAAAAACGGCAACCCGGGACAGGGGGGACCGGGGAGCTGTTTTTT
>TRBJ2-3|.|.|TRBV6-5
CASSYWGGQLTDTQYF
TGTGCCAGCAGTTACTGGGGGGGACAACTCACAGATACGCAGTATTTT
>TRBJ1-1|.|once|TRBV2
CASKGSRNTEAFF
TGTGCCAGCAAGGGGTCCCGAAACACTGAAGCTTTCTTT
>TRBJ2-1|.|.|TRBV5-1
CASSGQSPYNEQFF
TGCGCCAGCAGCGGGCAGAGCCCCTACAATGAGCAGTTCTTC
>TRBJ1-4|TRBD1|once|TRBV7-9
CASSRGQGNEKLFF
TGTGCCAGCAGCCGAGGACAGGGAAATGAAAAACTGTTTTTT
>TRBJ2-3|.|.|TRBV7-3
CASSLTGGATDTQYF
TGTGCCAGCAGCTTAACAGGAGGCGCCACAGATACGCAGTATTTT
>TRBJ2-5|.|.|TRBV7-6
CASSAGSSQETQYF
TGTGCCAGCAGCGCAGGAAGTAGCCAAGAGACCCAGTACTTC
>TRBJ2-3|.|once|TRBV7-9
CASSSPLVDTQYF
TGTGCCAGCAGCTCCCCTTTAGTTGATACGCAGTATTTT
>TRBJ2-7|TRBD1|.|TRBV3-1/TRBV3-2
CASSLGQLLQEQYF
TGTGCCAGCAGCTTGGGACAGCTGCTACAAGAGCAGTACTTC
>TRBJ2-7|TRBD1|.|TRBV5-1
CAKLEGTGDYEQYF
TGCGCCAAGTTAGAGGGGACAGGGGATTACGAGCAGTACTTC
>TRBJ1-5|.|.|TRBV3-1/TRBV3-2
CASSQDTRAQPQHF
TGTGCCAGCAGCCAAGATACCAGGGCGCAGCCCCAGCATTTT
>TRBJ2-5|.|.|TRBV7-7
CASSLGALQETQYF
TGTGCTAGCAGCTTAGGCGCCCTCCAAGAGACCCAGTACTTC
>TRBJ2-3|.|few|TRBV21-1
CASSNGRGGEDTQYF
TGTGCCAGCAGCAATGGGCGAGGGGGCGAAGATACGCAGTATTTT
>TRBJ2-5|.|.|TRBV5-1
CASSSLALGGGFQETQYF
TGCGCCAGCAGCTCCCTGGCCTTGGGCGGGGGCTTCCAAGAGACCCAGTACTTC
>TRBJ2-3|.|.|TRBV30
CAWSASTDTQYF
TGTGCCTGGAGTGCTAGCACAGATACGCAGTATTTT
>TRBJ2-2|TRBD1|.|TRBV2
CASRGTGSNTGELFF
TGTGCCAGCAGAGGGACAGGGTCCAACACCGGGGAGCTGTTTTTT
>TRBJ1-2|TRBD1|few|TRBV6-5
CASKGAGPNYGYTF
TGTGCCTCAAAGGGGGCGGGGCCTAACTATGGCTACACCTTC
>TRBJ2-3|TRBD2|.|TRBV28
CASSLGGSTDTQYF
TGTGCCAGCAGTTTAGGCGGGAGTACAGATACGCAGTATTTT
>TRBJ2-3|.|.|TRBV27
CASRPTATDTQYF
TGTGCCAGCAGACCCACTGCCACAGATACGCAGTATTTT
>TRBJ2-7|TRBD2|few|TRBV29-1
CSVARDYSEQYF
TGCAGCGTGGCCCGGGACTATTCCGAGCAGTACTTC
>TRBJ2-3|.|.|TRBV5-1
CASSLAMTAGRPDTQYF
TGCGCCAGCAGCTTGGCGATGACGGCAGGGCGGCCAGATACGCAGTATTTT
>TRBJ2-1|TRBD2|.|TRBV18
CASSPLPGTRPFSYNEQFF
TGTGCCAGCTCACCGCTGCCCGGGACTAGACCCTTCTCCTACAATGAGCAGTTCTTC
>TRBJ2-7|.|.|TRBV11-2
CASSLGRLGAWGYEQYF
TGTGCCAGCAGCTTAGGACGACTAGGGGCATGGGGCTACGAGCAGTACTTC
>TRBJ1-4|.|.|TRBV6-5
CASRDRRGEKLFF
TGTGCCAGCAGAGACAGGCGCGGCGAAAAACTGTTTTTT
>TRBJ2-3|.|.|TRBV30
CAWSEVTLAVADTQYF
TGTGCCTGGAGTGAGGTAACGTTAGCTGTAGCAGATACGCAGTATTTT
>TRBJ2-1|TRBD1|few|TRBV27
CASSTPGGFEQFF
TGTGCCAGCAGCACCCCAGGGGGCTTTGAGCAGTTCTTC
>TRBJ1-2|.|.|TRBV2
CASSGPTGVYGYTF
TGTGCCAGCAGTGGGCCTACAGGAGTCTATGGCTACACCTTC